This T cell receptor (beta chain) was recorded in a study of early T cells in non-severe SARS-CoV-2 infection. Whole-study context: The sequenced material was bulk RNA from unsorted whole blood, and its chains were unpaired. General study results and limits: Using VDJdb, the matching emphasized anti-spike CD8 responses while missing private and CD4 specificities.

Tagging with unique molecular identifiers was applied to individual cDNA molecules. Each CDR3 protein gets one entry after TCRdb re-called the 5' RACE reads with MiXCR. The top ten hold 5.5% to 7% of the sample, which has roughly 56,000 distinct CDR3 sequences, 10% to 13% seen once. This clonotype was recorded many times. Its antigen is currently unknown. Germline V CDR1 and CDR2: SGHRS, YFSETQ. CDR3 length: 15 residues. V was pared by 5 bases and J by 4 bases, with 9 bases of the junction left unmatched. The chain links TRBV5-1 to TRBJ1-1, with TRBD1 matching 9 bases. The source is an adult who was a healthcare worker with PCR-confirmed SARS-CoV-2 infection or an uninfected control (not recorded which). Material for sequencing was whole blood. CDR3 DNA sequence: TGCGCCAGCAGTTCGATAACAGGGGGCGGCACTGAAGCTTTCTTT. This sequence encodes CASSSITGGGTEAFF.